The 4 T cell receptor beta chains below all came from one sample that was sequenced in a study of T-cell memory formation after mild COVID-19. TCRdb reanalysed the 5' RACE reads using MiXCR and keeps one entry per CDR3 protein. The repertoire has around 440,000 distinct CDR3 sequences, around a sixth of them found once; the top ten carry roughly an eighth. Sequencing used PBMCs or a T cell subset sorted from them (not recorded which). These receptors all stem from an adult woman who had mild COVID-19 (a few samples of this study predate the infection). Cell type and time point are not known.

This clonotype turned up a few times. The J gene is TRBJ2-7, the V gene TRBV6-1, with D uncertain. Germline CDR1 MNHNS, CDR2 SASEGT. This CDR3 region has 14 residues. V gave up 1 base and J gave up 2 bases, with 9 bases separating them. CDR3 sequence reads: CASSEEGTAYEQYF. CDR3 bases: TGTGCCAGCAGTGAAGAGGGAACCGCCTACGAGCAGTACTTC.

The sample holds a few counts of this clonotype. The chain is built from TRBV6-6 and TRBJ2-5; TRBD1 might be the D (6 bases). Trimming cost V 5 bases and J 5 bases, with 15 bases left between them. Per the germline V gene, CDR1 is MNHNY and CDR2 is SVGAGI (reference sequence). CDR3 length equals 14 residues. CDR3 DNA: TGTGCCAGCAGTGCAGAGACAGGTGGGGAGACCCAGTACTTC. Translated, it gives CASSAETGGETQYF.

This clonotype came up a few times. The CDR3 reads CASSQGDRGKTQYF. The CDR3, as DNA: TGCGCCAGCAGCCAAGGTGACAGGGGAAAGACCCAGTACTTC. The genes are TRBV4-1 and TRBJ2-5; 8 bases agree with TRBD1. CDR1 is MGHRA and CDR2 is YSYEKL in the germline V gene. The CDR3 is made up of 14 amino acids. V shed 1 base, J shed 6 bases, and the junction held 4 bases outside the gene matches.

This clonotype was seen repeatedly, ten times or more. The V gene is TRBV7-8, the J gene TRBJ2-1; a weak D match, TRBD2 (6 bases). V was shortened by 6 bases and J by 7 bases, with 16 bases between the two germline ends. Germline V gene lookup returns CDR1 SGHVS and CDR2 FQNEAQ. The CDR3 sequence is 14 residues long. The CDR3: CASSPGRGRNEQFF. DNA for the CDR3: TGTGCCAGCAGTCCTGGGCGGGGCAGGAATGAGCAGTTCTTC.